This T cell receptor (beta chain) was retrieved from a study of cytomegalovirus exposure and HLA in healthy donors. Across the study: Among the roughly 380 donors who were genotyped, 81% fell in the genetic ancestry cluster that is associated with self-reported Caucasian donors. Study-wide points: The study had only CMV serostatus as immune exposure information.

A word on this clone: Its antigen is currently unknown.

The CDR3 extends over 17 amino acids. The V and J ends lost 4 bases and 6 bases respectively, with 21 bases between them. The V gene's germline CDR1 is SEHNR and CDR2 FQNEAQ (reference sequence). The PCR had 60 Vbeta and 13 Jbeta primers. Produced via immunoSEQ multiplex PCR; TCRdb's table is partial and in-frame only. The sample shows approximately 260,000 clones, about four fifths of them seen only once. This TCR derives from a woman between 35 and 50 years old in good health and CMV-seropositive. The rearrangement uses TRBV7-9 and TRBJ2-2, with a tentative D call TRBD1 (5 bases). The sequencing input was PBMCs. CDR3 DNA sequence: TGTGCCAGCAGCTCGCGCTCGATGCAGGGATACTCCGGGGAGCTGTTTTTT. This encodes CASSSRSMQGYSGELFF.